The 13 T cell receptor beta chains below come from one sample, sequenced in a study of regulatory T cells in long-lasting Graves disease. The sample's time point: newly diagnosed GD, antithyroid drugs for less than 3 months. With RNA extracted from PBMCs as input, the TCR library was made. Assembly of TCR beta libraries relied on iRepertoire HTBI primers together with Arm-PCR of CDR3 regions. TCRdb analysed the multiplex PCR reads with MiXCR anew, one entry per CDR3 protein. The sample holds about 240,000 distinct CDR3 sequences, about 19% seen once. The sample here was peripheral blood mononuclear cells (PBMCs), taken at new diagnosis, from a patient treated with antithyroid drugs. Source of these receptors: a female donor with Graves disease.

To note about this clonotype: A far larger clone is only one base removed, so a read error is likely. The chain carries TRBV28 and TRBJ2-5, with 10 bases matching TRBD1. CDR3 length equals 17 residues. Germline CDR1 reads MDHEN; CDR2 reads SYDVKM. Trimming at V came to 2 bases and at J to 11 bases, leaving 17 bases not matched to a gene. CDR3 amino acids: CASSLTRGQGLRNEQYF. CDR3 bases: TGTGCCAGCAGTTTAACCAGGGGACAGGGGCTTCGCAATGAGCAGTACTTC.

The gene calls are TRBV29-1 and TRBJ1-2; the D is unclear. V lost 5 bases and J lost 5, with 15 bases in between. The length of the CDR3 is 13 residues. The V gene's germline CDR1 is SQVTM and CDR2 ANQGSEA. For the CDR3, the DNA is TGCAGCGTTTACGGACCCACGGGTTATGGCTACACCTTC. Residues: CSVYGPTGYGYTF. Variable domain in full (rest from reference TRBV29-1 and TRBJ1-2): SAVISQKPSRDICQRGTSLTIQCQVDSQVTMMFWYRQQPGQSLTLIATANQGSEATYESGFVIDKFPISRPNLTFSTLTVSNMSPEDSSIYLCSVYGPTGYGYTFGSGTRLTVV.

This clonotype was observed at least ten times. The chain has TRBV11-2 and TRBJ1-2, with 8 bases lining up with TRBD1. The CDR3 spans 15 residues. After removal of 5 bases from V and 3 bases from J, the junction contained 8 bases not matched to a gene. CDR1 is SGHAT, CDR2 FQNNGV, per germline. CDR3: CASSLDRGFYYGYTF. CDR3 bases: TGTGCCAGCAGCCTCGACAGGGGATTTTACTATGGCTACACCTTC.

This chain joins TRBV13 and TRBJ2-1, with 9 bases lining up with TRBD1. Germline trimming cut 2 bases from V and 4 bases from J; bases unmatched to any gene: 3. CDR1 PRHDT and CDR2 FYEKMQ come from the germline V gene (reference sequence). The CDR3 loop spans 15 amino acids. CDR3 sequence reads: CASSLRGTGYNEQFF. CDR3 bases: TGTGCCAGCAGCTTACGGGGGACAGGGTACAATGAGCAGTTCTTC.

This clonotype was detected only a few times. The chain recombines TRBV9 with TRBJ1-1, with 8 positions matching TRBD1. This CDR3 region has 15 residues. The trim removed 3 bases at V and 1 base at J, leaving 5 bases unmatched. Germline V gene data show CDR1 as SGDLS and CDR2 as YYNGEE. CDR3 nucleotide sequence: TGTGCCAGCAGCGGAGACAGGGGAAGGAACACTGAAGCTTTCTTT. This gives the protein CASSGDRGRNTEAFF.

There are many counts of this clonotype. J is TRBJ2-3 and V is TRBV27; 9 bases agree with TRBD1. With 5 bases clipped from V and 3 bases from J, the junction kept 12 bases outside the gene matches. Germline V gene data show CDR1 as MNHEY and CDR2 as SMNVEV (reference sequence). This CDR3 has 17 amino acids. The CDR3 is CASSPSPPGQGTDTQYF. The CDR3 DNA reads TGTGCCAGCAGTCCCTCCCCGCCGGGACAGGGAACAGATACGCAGTATTTT.

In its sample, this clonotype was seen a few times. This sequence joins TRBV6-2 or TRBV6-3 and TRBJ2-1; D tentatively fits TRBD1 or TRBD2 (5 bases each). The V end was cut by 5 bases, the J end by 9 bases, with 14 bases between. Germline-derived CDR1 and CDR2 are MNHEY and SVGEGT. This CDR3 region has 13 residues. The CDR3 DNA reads TGTGCCAGCAGTGACGAAGGGGCGGGTGAGCAGTTCTTC. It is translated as CASSDEGAGEQFF.

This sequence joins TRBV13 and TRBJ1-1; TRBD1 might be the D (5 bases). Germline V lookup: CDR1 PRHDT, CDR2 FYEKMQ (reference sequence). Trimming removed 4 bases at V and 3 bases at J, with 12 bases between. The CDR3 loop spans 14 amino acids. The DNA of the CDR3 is TGTGCCAGCAGCTCAAACGGAGGGGACACTGAAGCTTTCTTT. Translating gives CASSSNGGDTEAFF. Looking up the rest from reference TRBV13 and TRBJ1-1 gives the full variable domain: AAGVIQSPRHLIKEKRETATLKCYPIPRHDTVYWYQQGPGQDPQFLISFYEKMQSDKGSIPDRFSAQQFSDYHSELNMSSLELGDSALYFCASSSNGGDTEAFFGQGTRLTVV.

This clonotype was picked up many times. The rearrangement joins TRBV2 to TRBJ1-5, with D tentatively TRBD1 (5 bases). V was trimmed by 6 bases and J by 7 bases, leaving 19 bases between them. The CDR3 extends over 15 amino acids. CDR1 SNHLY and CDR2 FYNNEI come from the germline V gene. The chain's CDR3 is CASSQGTAAGQPQHF. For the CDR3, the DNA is TGTGCCAGCAGCCAAGGGACTGCAGCGGGACAGCCCCAGCATTTT.

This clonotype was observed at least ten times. The CDR3 DNA reads as TGTGCCAGCAGCTTAGTTCAGGTAGCTAACTATGGCTACACCTTC. Translating gives CASSLVQVANYGYTF. The V and J genes are TRBV7-2 and TRBJ1-2; D remains ambiguous. V gave up 1 base and J gave up 0 bases, with 9 bases separating them. The CDR3 length is 15 residues. Germline CDR1 and CDR2: SGHTA and FQGNSA.

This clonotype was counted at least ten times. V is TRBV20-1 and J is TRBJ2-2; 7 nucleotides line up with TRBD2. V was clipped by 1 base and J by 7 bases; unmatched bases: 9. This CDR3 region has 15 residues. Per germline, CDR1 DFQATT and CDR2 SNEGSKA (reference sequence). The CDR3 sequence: CSARVGGGINGELFF. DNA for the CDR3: TGCAGTGCTAGAGTGGGCGGGGGTATTAACGGGGAGCTGTTTTTT.

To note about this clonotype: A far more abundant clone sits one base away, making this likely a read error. CDR3 nucleotides: TGTGCCAGCAGTGGATATCAGTCTGGGAATGAGCAGTACTTC. Translated, it gives CASSGYQSGNEQYF. The V and J genes are TRBV2 and TRBJ2-7; D remains unclear. Germline V gives CDR1 SNHLY, CDR2 FYNNEI. The V end lost 4 bases, the J end lost 7 bases, and 17 bases lay between the germline ends. The CDR3 runs 14 residues.

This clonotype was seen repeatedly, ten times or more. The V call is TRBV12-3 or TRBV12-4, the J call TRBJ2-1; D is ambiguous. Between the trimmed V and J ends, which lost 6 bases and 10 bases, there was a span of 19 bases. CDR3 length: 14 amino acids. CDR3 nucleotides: TGTGCCAGCAGCCCCCCGGGTCTTCCCAGGGAGCAGTTCTTC. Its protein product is CASSPPGLPREQFF.